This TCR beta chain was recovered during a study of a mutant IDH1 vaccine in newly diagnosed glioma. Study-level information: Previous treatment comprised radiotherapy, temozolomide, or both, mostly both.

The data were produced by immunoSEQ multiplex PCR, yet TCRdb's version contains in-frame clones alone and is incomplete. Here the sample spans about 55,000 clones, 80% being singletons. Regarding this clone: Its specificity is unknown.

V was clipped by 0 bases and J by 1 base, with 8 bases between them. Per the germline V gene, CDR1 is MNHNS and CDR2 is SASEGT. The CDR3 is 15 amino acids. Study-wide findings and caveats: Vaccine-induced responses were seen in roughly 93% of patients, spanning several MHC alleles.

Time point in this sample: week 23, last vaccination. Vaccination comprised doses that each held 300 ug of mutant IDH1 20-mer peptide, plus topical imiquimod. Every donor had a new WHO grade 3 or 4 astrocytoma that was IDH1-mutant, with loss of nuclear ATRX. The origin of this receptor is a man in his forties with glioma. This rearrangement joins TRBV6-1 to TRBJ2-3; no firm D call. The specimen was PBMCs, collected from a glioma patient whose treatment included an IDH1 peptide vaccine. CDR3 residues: CASSEAGTRTDTQYF. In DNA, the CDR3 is TGTGCCAGCAGTGAAGCGGGTACTCGCACAGATACGCAGTATTTT.